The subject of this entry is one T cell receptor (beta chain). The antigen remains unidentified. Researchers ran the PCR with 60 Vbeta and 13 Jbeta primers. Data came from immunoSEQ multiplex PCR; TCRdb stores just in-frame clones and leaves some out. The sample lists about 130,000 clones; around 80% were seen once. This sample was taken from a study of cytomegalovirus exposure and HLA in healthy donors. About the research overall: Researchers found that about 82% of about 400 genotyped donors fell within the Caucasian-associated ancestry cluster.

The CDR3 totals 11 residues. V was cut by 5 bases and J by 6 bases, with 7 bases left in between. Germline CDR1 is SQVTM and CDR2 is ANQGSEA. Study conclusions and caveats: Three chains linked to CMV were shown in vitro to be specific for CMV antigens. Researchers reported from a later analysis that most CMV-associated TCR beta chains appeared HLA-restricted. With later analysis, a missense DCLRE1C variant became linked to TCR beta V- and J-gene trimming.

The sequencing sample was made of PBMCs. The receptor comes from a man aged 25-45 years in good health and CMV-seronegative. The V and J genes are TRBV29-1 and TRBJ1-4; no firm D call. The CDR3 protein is CSVRLYEKLFF. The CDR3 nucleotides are TGCAGCGTTCGTCTCTATGAAAAACTGTTTTTT.